Presented here are 19 T cell receptor beta chains from one specimen sequenced in a study of cytomegalovirus exposure and HLA in healthy donors. Both 60 Vbeta primers and 13 Jbeta primers went into the PCR. Clones were read by immunoSEQ multiplex PCR, and TCRdb kept only the in-frame ones, dropping some. The data contain around 130,000 clones, 8.5% of them singletons. The sequencing input was PBMCs. All receptors come from a man aged 35-49 years in good health and CMV-seronegative.

The V call is TRBV2, the J call TRBJ2-2, with 13 bases lining up with TRBD2. Germline lookup yields CDR1 SNHLY and CDR2 FYNNEI. The CDR3 runs 15 residues. J lost 4 bases, V lost 10 bases, and 6 bases had no gene match. CDR3: CATRGTSGITGELFF. CDR3 nucleotides: TGTGCCACCCGGGGGACTAGCGGGATCACCGGGGAGCTGTTTTTT.

V is TRBV11-2 and J is TRBJ1-1; 8 bases agree with TRBD1. Trimming cost V 3 bases and J 0 bases; bases outside gene matches: 9. The CDR3 spans 17 residues. Germline V lookup: CDR1 SGHAT, CDR2 FQNNGV. In nucleotides, the CDR3 is TGTGCCAGCAGCTTCAGGGGGCCCGAAGTCATGAACACTGAAGCTTTCTTT. It encodes CASSFRGPEVMNTEAFF. Full variable domain (missing parts from reference TRBV11-2 and TRBJ1-1): EAGVAQSPRYKIIEKRQSVAFWCNPISGHATLYWYQQILGQGPKLLIQFQNNGVVDDSQLPKDRFSAERLKGVDSTLKIQPAKLEDSAVYLCASSFRGPEVMNTEAFFGQGTRLTVV.

A few counts support this clone. The chain links TRBV9 to TRBJ1-6, with 8 nucleotides matching TRBD1. The CDR3 is 12 residues long. The trim removed 3 bases at V and 16 bases at J, leaving 6 bases unmatched. The germline gives CDR1 SGDLS, CDR2 YYNGEE. CDR3 DNA sequence: TGTGCCAGCAGCGCACCGACAGGGGAGCTCCACTTT. Residues: CASSAPTGELHF. Complete variable domain (other parts from reference TRBV9 and TRBJ1-6): DSGVTQTPKHLITATGQRVTLRCSPRSGDLSVYWYQQSLDQGLQFLIQYYNGEERAKGNILERFSAQQFPDLHSELNLSSLELGDSALYFCASSAPTGELHFGNGTRLTVT.

This clone has a handful of counts. The V call is TRBV4-1, the J call TRBJ1-3; the match to TRBD1 covers 7 bases. Germline-derived CDR1 and CDR2 are MGHRA and YSYEKL. With V trimmed by 0 bases and J by 11 bases, 13 bases remained unmatched. The CDR3 loop spans 16 amino acids. The CDR3 protein is CASSQEGTGVVRAIYF. DNA for the CDR3: TGCGCCAGCAGCCAAGAAGGCACAGGGGTTGTGCGGGCCATATATTTT.

The rearrangement links TRBV10-3 to TRBJ1-1; D ambiguous. This CDR3 comprises 12 residues. V gave up 2 bases and J gave up 4 bases, with 5 bases separating them. From germline, CDR1 is ENHRY and CDR2 SYGVKD. CDR3: CAISEGRTEAFF. The CDR3 DNA reads as TGTGCCATCAGTGAGGGGCGCACTGAAGCTTTCTTT.

The CDR3 spells CASSPSGQGNYEQYF. DNA for the CDR3: TGCGCCAGCAGCCCTTCCGGACAGGGGAACTACGAGCAGTACTTC. The chain has TRBV4-3 and TRBJ2-7; 9 bases align to TRBD1. J lost 3 bases, V lost 4 bases, and 7 bases had no gene match. The germline CDR1 and CDR2 sequences are LGHNA and YSLEER. CDR3 length equals 15 residues.

V and J are TRBV4-2 and TRBJ2-7; 9 nucleotides match TRBD1. CDR1 is LGHNA and CDR2 is YNFKEQ in the germline V gene. The CDR3 length is 15 residues. V gave up 4 bases and J gave up 2 bases; unmatched junction bases: 6. The CDR3 coding sequence is TGTGCCAGCAGCCCGGCCGGGACAGGGACCTACGAGCAGTACTTC. Protein: CASSPAGTGTYEQYF.

This chain joins TRBV2 and TRBJ1-2; D is possibly TRBD1 (6 bases). Germline V gene sequence: CDR1 SNHLY, CDR2 FYNNEI. The CDR3 length is 13 residues. With 8 bases removed from V and 6 bases from J, the gap between germline ends came to 16 bases. The CDR3 region is CASGATGSHGYTF. The CDR3, as DNA: TGTGCCAGCGGGGCCACAGGGAGCCATGGCTACACCTTC.

Only a few counts were recorded for this clone. The rearrangement joins TRBV10-3 to TRBJ1-1; D not resolved. CDR1 ENHRY and CDR2 SYGVKD come from the germline V gene. This CDR3 is 14 amino acids long. V lost 2 bases, J lost 6 bases, and 13 bases lay in between. The CDR3, as DNA: TGTGCCATCAGTGAGGGAGACTTTGTCGCTGAAGCTTTCTTT. It encodes CAISEGDFVAEAFF.

The V call is TRBV4-2, the J call TRBJ1-4; TRBD1 is a possible D gene (5 bases). The CDR3 spans 16 residues. Germline V gene sequence: CDR1 LGHNA, CDR2 YNFKEQ. V was shortened by 0 bases and J by 8 bases, with 16 bases between the two germline ends. CDR3: CASSQDRGWQDEKLFF. CDR3 coding DNA: TGTGCCAGCAGCCAAGATCGGGGGTGGCAAGACGAAAAACTGTTTTTT.

This clone was seen a few times. The chain uses TRBV5-7 and TRBJ2-5; 12 nucleotides line up with TRBD1. TRBV5-7 is labeled an ORF, and its function is uncertain. The junction had 5 bases not matched to a gene; V was cut back by 2 bases and J by 3 bases. This CDR3 has 16 amino acids. Here the CDR3 reads CASSFPGTGGEETQYF. For the CDR3, the DNA is TGTGCCAGCAGCTTCCCCGGGACAGGGGGCGAAGAGACCCAGTACTTC.

The table lists this clone with a few counts. The V and J genes are TRBV2 and TRBJ2-5; 10 bases match TRBD1. There are 15 residues in the CDR3. Germline values: CDR1 SNHLY, CDR2 FYNNEI. V trimming: 6 bases; J trimming: 2 bases; junction bases outside the gene matches: 6. The CDR3 loop reads CASRVDRGGQETQYF. The CDR3 bases are TGTGCCAGCAGGGTGGACAGGGGGGGACAAGAGACCCAGTACTTC. Variable domain in full (rest from reference TRBV2 and TRBJ2-5): EPEVTQTPSHQVTQMGQEVILRCVPISNHLYFYWYRQILGQKVEFLVSFYNNEISEKSEIFDDQFSVERPDGSNFTLKIRSTKLEDSAMYFCASRVDRGGQETQYFGPGTRLLVL.

This clone turned up a few times. The rearrangement joins TRBV6-1 to TRBJ1-1; possibly TRBD1 for D (5 bases). Germline assignment: CDR1 MNHNS and CDR2 SASEGT. With 6 bases removed from V and 5 bases from J, the gap between germline ends came to 16 bases. The CDR3 is 14 residues long. The CDR3: CASSVERQGTEAFF. The CDR3 DNA follows: TGTGCCAGCAGCGTCGAAAGGCAGGGAACTGAAGCTTTCTTT.

The chain recombines TRBV6-1 with TRBJ1-1; 9 nucleotides line up with TRBD1. CDR1 and CDR2 (germline): MNHNS, SASEGT. CDR3 length equals 15 residues. The V gene end was trimmed by 1 base and the J gene end by 5 bases; junction bases not matched to a gene: 5. CDR3 bases: TGTGCCAGCAGTGAAGTGGACAGGGGAGGGACTGAAGCTTTCTTT. It yields the protein CASSEVDRGGTEAFF.

The DNA for the CDR3 is TGTGCCAGCAGCTTGTCGGGGTTGACTTATGTCGGATACACAGATACGCAGTATTTT. Translated: CASSLSGLTYVGYTDTQYF. J is TRBJ2-3 and V is TRBV5-6; maybe TRBD2 (5 bases). The length of the CDR3 is 19 residues. The V and J ends lost 1 base and 2 bases respectively, with 23 bases between them. Germline loops: CDR1 SGHDT, CDR2 YYEEEE.

The chain has TRBV9 and TRBJ1-1; 10 bases align to TRBD1. Losses at the gene ends were 2 bases for V and 4 bases for J; bases not matched to a gene: 8. CDR1 is SGDLS, CDR2 YYNGEE, per germline. The CDR3 is 16 residues long. The CDR3 sequence: CASSVLGTGDFTEAFF. The DNA for the CDR3 is TGTGCCAGCAGCGTTCTCGGGACAGGGGATTTCACTGAAGCTTTCTTT.

The CDR3 nucleotides are TGTGCCAGCAGCCAAGTGGGCAGAGACTACGAGCAGTACTTC. As protein: CASSQVGRDYEQYF. The V gene is TRBV14, the J gene TRBJ2-7; D call uncertain. V gave up 1 base and J gave up 3 bases, with 10 bases separating them. Germline CDR1 and CDR2: SGHDN and FVKESK. This CDR3 has 14 amino acids.

This clone was seen a handful of times. This sequence joins TRBV11-1 and TRBJ2-7; tentative D call: TRBD1 (6 bases). CDR1 SGHAT and CDR2 FQDESV come from the germline V gene (reference sequence). The CDR3 is made up of 15 amino acids. The V end was cut by 1 base, the J end by 1 base, with 11 bases between. CDR3: CASSLEVGASYEQYF. In DNA, the CDR3 is TGTGCCAGCAGCTTAGAGGTGGGGGCGTCCTACGAGCAGTACTTC.

This clone has a handful of counts. The chain recombines TRBV5-4 with TRBJ2-1, with D possibly TRBD1 on 6 matching bases. V shed 4 bases and J shed 9 bases, with 20 bases lying between them. The CDR3 runs to 15 residues. Per germline, CDR1 SGHNT and CDR2 YYREEE (reference sequence). CDR3 DNA: TGTGCCAGCAGCACAGGGTCTTGGGTACGGAGTGAGCAGTTCTTC. This codes for CASSTGSWVRSEQFF.